This T cell receptor beta chain was captured by sequencing in a study of regulatory T cells in long-lasting Graves disease. This CDR3 spans 14 amino acids. Per the germline V gene, CDR1 is SQVTM and CDR2 is ANQGSEA. Unmatched junction bases numbered 8, after V lost 6 bases and J lost 5 bases. This clonotype was seen repeatedly, ten times or more. CDR3-region Arm-PCR and iRepertoire HTBI primers produced the TCR beta libraries. One entry per CDR3 protein results from TCRdb running MiXCR on the multiplex PCR reads. Of around 480,000 distinct CDR3 sequences listed, under 20% are singletons. Time point noted: newly diagnosed GD, antithyroid drugs for less than 3 months. After RNA was extracted from PBMCs, the TCR library was made from it. This sample also belongs to another study, concerning T cells in Graves' hyperthyroidism and ophthalmopathy.

The chain uses TRBV29-1 and TRBJ2-3, with 10 nucleotides matching TRBD2. The TCR originated in a man in his forties with Graves disease. This material consisted of peripheral blood mononuclear cells (PBMCs), taken at new diagnosis, from a patient treated with antithyroid drugs. Here the CDR3 reads CSVILAGAGDTQYF. CDR3 sequence (DNA): TGCAGCGTCATTCTAGCGGGGGCCGGAGATACGCAGTATTTT.